This T cell receptor beta chain was sequenced for a study of blood T cell repertoires in COVID-19 (dated by TCRdb to the early 2020s). Some background on the complete study: Collaborator samples came from the United States, Italy and Spain and covered acute and convalescent phases of COVID-19. The prospective study material was composed of cDNA or gDNA derived from T cells, B-cell-depleted T cells, or PBMCs. The dataset comprised deeply sampled blood TCRbeta repertoires from subjects exposed to, actively infected with, or recovered from COVID-19. A freely available public database, intended as a resource for researchers studying the immune response to SARS-CoV-2, is where the repertoires were released. Samples came from the ongoing ImmuneRACE study (first 160 participants) plus 1,254 subjects from 6 global collaborators. A de-identified subject ID, COVID-19 status, age in years and sex were almost always included in the sample metadata. HLA class I and class II types, where available, came from metadata supplied by the sample provider rather than from assay-based typing. The paper's findings and limits, for the study overall: How much clinical and demographic metadata was included differed by source and by participant, and the metadata was provided uncurated.

The CDR3 goes from the cysteine to the phenylalanine over 14 residues. Only the CDR3 portion is preserved as DNA: 42 bases, with reading frame beginning at the first base. Trimming accounts for 4 bases at V and 6 bases at J, while the number of junction bases matched to no gene is 6. The germline V gene specifies SGHRS as CDR1 and YFSETQ as CDR2. Note on this clone: No cognate antigen has been identified for it. No clone much larger than this one lies a single base away; base qualities are absent.

TCRbeta CDR3 regions were amplified from genomic DNA using the immunoSEQ Assay, a bias-controlled multiplex PCR. In the source study's methods: The number of nucleated cells in each sample was estimated by amplification of reference gene primers within the assay. To quantify the absolute abundance of each unique TCRbeta CDR3 rearrangement, sequence reads were collapsed and filtered. For each sample, productive Simpson clonality was calculated as the square root of Simpson's diversity index across productive rearrangements. Held by TCRdb, this immuneACCESS table contains in-frame sequences only and omits some clones. Under half of the omission traces to an unresolved V gene where checked; the cause of the rest is unknown. That table is the source of V, J and clone size, and D and trimming were worked out from the DNA. The sample records about 90,000 clones, around four fifths of which are singletons. The ten top clones hold approximately 13% of the sample.

Each collaborating institution followed its own protocols to collect whole blood in K2EDTA tubes. For TCRbeta analysis, collaborator samples were shipped as frozen whole blood, as isolated PBMCs, or as DNA extracted from either sample type. The sequence was collected from a human donor in a cohort sampled during active COVID-19. Material: peripheral blood. The chain employs TRBV5-1 and TRBJ1-4; 7 central nucleotides agree with TRBD1. For the CDR3, the sequence is CASSPGQVHEKLFF. DNA sequence: TGCGCCAGCAGCCCCGGACAGGTTCATGAAAAACTGTTTTTT.